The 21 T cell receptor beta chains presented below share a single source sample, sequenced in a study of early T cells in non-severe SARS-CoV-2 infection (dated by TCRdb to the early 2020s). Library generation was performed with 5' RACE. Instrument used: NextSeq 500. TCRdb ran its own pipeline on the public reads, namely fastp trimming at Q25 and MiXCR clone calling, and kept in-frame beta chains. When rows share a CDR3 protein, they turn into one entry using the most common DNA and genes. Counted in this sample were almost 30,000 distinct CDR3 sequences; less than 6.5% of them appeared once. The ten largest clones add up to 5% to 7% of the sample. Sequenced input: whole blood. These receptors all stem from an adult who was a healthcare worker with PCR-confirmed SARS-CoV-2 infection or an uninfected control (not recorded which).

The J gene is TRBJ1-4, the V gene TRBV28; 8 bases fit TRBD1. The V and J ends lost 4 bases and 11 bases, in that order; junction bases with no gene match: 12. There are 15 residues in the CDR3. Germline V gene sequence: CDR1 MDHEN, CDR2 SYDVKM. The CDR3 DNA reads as TGTGCCAGCAGTTCAACAGGACAGGGTAGTGAGAAACTGTTTTTT. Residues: CASSSTGQGSEKLFF.

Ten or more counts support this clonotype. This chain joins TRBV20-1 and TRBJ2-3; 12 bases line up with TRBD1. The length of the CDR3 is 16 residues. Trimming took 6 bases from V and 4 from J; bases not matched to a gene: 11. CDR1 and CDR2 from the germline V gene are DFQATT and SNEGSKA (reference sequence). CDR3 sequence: CSAGTGGPFLADTQYF. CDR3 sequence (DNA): TGCAGTGCCGGGACAGGGGGCCCTTTTCTCGCAGATACGCAGTATTTT.

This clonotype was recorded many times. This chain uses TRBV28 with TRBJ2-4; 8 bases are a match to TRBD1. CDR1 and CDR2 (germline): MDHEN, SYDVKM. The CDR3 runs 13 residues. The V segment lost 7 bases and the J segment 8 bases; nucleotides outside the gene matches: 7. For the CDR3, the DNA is TGTGCCAGCAATCCCGACAGGGGTGACATTCAGTACTTC. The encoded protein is CASNPDRGDIQYF.

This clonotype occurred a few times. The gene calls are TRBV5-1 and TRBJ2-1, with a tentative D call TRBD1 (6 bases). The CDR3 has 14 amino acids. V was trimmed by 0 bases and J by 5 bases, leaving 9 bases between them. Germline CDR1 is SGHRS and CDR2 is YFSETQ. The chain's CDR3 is CASSLGGPHNEQFF. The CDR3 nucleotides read TGCGCCAGCAGCTTGGGGGGGCCCCACAATGAGCAGTTCTTC.

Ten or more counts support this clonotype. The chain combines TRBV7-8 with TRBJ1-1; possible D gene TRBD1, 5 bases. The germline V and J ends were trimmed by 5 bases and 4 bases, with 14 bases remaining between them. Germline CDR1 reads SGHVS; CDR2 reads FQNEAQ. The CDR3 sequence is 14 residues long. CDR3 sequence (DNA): TGTGCCAGCAGCAGTGACAGTTCTCTCACTGAAGCTTTCTTT. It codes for CASSSDSSLTEAFF.

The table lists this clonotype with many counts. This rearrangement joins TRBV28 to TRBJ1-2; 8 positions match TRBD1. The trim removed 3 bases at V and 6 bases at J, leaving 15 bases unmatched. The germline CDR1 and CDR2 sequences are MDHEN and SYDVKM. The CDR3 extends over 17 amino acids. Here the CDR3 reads CASSLRRGQGLRNGYTF. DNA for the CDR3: TGTGCCAGCAGTTTGAGGCGAGGACAGGGTTTAAGAAATGGCTACACCTTC.

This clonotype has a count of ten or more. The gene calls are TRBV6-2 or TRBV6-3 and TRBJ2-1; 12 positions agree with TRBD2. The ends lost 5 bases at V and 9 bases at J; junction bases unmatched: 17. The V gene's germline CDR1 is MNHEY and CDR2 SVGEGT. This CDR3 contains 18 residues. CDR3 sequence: CASSRLPLAGGRQGEQFF. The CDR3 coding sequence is TGTGCCAGCAGTCGCCTGCCACTAGCGGGGGGCCGTCAGGGTGAGCAGTTCTTC.

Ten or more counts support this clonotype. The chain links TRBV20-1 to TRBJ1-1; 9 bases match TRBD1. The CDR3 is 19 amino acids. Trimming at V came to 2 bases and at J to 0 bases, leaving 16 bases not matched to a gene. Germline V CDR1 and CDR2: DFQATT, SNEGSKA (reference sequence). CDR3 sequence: CSARPISLRDRDMNTEAFF. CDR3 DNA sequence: TGCAGTGCTAGACCTATAAGCCTCCGGGACAGGGATATGAACACTGAAGCTTTCTTT.

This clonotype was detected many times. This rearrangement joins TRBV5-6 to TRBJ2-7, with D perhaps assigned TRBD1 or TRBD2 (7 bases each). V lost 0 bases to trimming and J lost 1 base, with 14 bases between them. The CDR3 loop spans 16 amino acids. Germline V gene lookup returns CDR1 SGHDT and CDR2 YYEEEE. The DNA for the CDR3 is TGTGCCAGCAGCTTGGCCCGCCAGGGGGGGTCCTACGAGCAGTACTTC. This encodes CASSLARQGGSYEQYF.

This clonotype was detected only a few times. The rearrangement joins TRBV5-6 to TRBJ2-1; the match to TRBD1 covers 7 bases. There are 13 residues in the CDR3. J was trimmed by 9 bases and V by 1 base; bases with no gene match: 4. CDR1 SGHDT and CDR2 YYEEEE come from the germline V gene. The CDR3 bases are TGTGCCAGCAGCTTGTACAGGGGTGGTGAGCAGTTCTTC. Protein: CASSLYRGGEQFF.

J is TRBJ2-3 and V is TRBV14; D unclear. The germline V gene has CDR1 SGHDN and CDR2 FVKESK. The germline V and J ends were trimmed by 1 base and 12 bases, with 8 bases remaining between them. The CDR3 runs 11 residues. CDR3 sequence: CASSQGPAQYF. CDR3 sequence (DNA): TGTGCCAGCAGCCAAGGACCGGCCCAGTATTTT.

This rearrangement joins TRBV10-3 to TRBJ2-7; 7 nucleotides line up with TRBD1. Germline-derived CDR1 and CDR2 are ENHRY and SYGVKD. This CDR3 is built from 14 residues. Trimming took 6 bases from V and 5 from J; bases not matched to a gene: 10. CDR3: CAIRGQAQHNEQYF. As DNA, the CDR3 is TGTGCCATCAGAGGACAGGCCCAGCACAACGAGCAGTACTTC.

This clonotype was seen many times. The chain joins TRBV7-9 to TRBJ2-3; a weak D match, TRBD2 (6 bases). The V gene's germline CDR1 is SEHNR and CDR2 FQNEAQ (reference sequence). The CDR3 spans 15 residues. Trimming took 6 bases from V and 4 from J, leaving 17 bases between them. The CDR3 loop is CASSSHAGSADTQYF. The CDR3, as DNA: TGTGCCAGCAGTTCCCATGCGGGGAGCGCAGATACGCAGTATTTT. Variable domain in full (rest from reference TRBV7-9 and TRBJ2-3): DTGVSQNPRHKITKRGQNVTFRCDPISEHNRLYWYRQTLGQGPEFLTYFQNEAQLEKSRLLSDRFSAERPKGSFSTLEIQRTEQGDSAMYLCASSSHAGSADTQYFGPGTRLTVL.

CDR3 residues: CASSLVGSSSYEQYF. CDR3 nucleotides: TGTGCCAGCAGCTTAGTCGGCTCGAGCTCCTACGAGCAGTACTTC. This chain joins TRBV7-2 and TRBJ2-7, with unresolved D. Germline V gives CDR1 SGHTA, CDR2 FQGNSA. CDR3 length equals 15 residues. V lost 1 base and J lost 0, with 10 bases in between. Filled out from reference TRBV7-2 and TRBJ2-7, the complete variable domain reads GAGVSQSPSNKVTEKGKDVELRCDPISGHTALYWYRQSLGQGLEFLIYFQGNSAPDKSGLPSDRFSAERTGGSVSTLTIQRTQQEDSAVYLCASSLVGSSSYEQYFGPGTRLTVT.

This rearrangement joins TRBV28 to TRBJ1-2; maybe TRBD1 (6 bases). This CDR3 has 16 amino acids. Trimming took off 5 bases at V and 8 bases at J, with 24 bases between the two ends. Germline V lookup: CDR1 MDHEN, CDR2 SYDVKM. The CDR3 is CASSQSLQGIIGGYTF. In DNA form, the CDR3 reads TGTGCCAGCAGTCAATCTTTACAGGGAATTATTGGCGGCTACACCTTC.

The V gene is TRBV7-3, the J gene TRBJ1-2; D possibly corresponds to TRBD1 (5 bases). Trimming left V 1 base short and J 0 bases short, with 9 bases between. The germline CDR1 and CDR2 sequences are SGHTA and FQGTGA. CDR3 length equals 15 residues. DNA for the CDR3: TGTGCCAGCAGCTTAATTGGGGGATCTAACTATGGCTACACCTTC. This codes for CASSLIGGSNYGYTF.

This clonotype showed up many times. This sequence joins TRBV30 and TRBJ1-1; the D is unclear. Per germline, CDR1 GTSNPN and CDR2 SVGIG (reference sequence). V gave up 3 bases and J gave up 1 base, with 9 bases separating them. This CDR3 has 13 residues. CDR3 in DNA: TGTGCCTGGAGCGGGGTGACGAACACTGAAGCTTTCTTT. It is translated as CAWSGVTNTEAFF.

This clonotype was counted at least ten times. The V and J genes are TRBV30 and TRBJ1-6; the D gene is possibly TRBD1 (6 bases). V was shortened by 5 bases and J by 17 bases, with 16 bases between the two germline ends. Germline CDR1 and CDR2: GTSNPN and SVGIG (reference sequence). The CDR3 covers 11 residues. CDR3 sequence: CAWEQGRIFHF. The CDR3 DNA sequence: TGTGCCTGGGAACAGGGAAGGATTTTCCACTTT.

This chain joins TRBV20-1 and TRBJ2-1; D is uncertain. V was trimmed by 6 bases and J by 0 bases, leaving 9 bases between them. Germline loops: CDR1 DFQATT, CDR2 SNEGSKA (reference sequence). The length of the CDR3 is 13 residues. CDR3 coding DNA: TGCAGTGCGAGACGGGTCTCCTACAATGAGCAGTTCTTC. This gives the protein CSARRVSYNEQFF.

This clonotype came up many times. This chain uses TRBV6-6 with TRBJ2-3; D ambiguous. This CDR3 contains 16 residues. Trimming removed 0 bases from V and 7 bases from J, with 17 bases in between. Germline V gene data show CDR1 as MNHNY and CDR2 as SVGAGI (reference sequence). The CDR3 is CASSYSNRAPANTQYF. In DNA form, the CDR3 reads TGTGCCAGCAGTTACTCGAATAGGGCTCCCGCCAATACGCAGTATTTT.

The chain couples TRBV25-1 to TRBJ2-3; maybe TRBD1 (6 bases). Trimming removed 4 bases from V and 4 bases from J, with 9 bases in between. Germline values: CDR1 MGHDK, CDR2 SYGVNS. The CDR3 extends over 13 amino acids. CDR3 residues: CASSVSGADTQYF. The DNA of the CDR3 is TGTGCCAGCAGTGTGTCAGGGGCAGATACGCAGTATTTT.